Sequencing of this T cell receptor beta chain was carried out in a study of cytotoxic CD8 clonotypes in ibrutinib-treated CLL. Looking at the study overall: Response samples were taken after a median around 11 months of treatment, range 6 to 36. General study results and limits: Baseline-level clonality went beyond age-matched healthy donors and moved in step with circulating CD8+ T-cell counts. Sustained-remission and progressing patients had unequal sampling times.

Targeted sequencing depth ranged from 1 in 200,000 to 1 in 1 million T cells. Using immunoSEQ multiplex PCR, the repertoire was profiled, and TCRdb retains in-frame clones only, with some absent. The repertoire consists of fewer than 400,000 clones, with 67% occurring once and the leading ten covering roughly 6%. Worth noting for this clone: Its antigen is undetermined.

V lost 1 base to trimming and J lost 0 bases, with 5 bases between them. Germline CDR1 is SGHDT and CDR2 is YYEEEE. The CDR3 loop spans 13 amino acids. The chain employs TRBV5-6 and TRBJ2-7; unclear D gene. The receptor was derived from a human donor with chronic lymphocytic leukemia. Specimen: PBMCs, collected after 36 months of ibrutinib treatment. CDR3 residues: CASSLKFSYEQYF. The CDR3 DNA reads TGTGCCAGCAGCTTGAAATTCTCCTACGAGCAGTACTTC.